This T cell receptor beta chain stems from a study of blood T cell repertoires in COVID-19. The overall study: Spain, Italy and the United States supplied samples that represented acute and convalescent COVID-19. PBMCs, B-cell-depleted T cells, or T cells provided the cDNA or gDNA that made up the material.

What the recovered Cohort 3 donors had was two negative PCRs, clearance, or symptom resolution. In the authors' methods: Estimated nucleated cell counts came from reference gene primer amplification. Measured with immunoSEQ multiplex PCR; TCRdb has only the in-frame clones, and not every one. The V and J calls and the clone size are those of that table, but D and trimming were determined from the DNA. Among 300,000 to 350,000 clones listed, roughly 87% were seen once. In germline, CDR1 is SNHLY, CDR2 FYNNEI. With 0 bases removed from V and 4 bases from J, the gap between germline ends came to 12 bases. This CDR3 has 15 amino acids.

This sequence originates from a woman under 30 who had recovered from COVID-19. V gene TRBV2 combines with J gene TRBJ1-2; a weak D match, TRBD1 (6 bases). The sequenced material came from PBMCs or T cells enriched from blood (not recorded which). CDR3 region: CASSEATGGAYGYTF. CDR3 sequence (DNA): TGTGCCAGCAGTGAAGCTACCGGGGGGGCCTATGGCTACACCTTC.